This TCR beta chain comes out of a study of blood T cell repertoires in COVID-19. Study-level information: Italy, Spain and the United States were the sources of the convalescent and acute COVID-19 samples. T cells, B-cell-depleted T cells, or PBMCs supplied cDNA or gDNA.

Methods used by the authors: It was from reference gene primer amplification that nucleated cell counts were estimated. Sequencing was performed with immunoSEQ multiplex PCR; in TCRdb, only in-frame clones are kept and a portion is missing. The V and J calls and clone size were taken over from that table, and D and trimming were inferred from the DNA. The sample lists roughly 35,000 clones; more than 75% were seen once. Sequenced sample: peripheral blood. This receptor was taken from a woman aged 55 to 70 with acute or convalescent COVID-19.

CDR3 region: CASGGWNTGELFF. The DNA for the CDR3 is TGTGCCAGCGGGGGGTGGAACACCGGGGAGCTGTTTTTT. This chain joins TRBV9 and TRBJ2-2, with D perhaps matching TRBD2 (6 bases). In germline, CDR1 is SGDLS, CDR2 YYNGEE. CDR3 length: 13 amino acids. V lost 7 bases and J 1 base, leaving 8 bases between the germline ends.